In its sample, the clone carrying this T cell receptor beta chain was seen once. Its antigen is unidentified. Some clones are missing from TCRdb's copy, which holds only in-frame ones; the method was immunoSEQ multiplex PCR. Here the sample spans roughly 43,000 clones, around 74% being singletons. The data belong to a study of vaccination effects on CD4 cells after COVID-19. Looking at the study overall: The median interval between the second dose and post-vaccine sampling was 72 days. Study-wide results and caveats: Vaccine-induced clones in healthy vaccinees cross-reacted with common cold coronaviruses in only 1 of 255 cases.

Sequencing followed a ViraFEST assay step that expanded antigen-specific CD4+ T cells with viral peptide pools. The authors isolated CD4+ T cells after about eleven days of culture. Participants were given two doses of BNT162b2 or mRNA-1273 vaccine. Vaccine recipients lacked prior SARS-CoV-2 infection and had negative nucleocapsid antibodies. The culture medium for two million PBMC per well included roughly 10 IU/ml IL-2 and 9.5 to 10 ug/ml peptides. This CDR3 comprises 15 residues. Germline assignment: CDR1 MNHEY and CDR2 SVGAGI. The ends were cut back, 6 bases at V and 3 bases at J, with 16 bases in the middle.

Sequences were derived from CD4+ T cells from PBMCs cultured with HCoV-OC43 spike peptides, sampled after COVID-19 vaccination. Specified subset: HCoV-OC43 spike overlapping peptide pool stimulation. The V gene is TRBV6-5, the J gene TRBJ2-3; D is unclear. The clonotype was recovered from a human donor who received a COVID-19 vaccine. The CDR3 sequence: CASSGLLGRTDTQYF. The CDR3, as DNA: TGTGCCAGCAGCGGCCTTTTGGGTCGAACAGATACGCAGTATTTT.